This TCR beta chain was found in a study of CD8 T cells in ankylosing spondylitis. Points on this clonotype: Its antigen is not identified.

Each CDR3 protein gets one entry after TCRdb re-called the 5' RACE reads with MiXCR. The sample yields around 390,000 distinct CDR3 sequences, around 22% seen once. Study-wide results and caveats: Clones linked to the disease showed a CD8+ phenotype. They occurred at relatively low frequencies in peripheral blood. Seemingly characteristic of ankylosing spondylitis blood was a TCR beta motif consisting of roughly 8 highly homologous variants. Significantly higher representation of disease-linked clones was reported for matched ankylosing spondylitis synovial fluid.

The clonotype was recovered from a male donor with ankylosing spondylitis. Source material: blood, either unsorted or a sorted T cell fraction (not recorded which).

As DNA, the CDR3 is TGCAGTGCTAGGGTTAGCGGGAGGGCCAATGAGCAGTTCTTC. As protein: CSARVSGRANEQFF. The V gene is TRBV20-1, the J gene TRBJ2-1, with 11 bases aligning to TRBD2. V was clipped by 3 bases and J by 6 bases; unmatched bases: 4. Germline V gene lookup returns CDR1 DFQATT and CDR2 SNEGSKA (reference sequence). The CDR3 contains 14 residues.